This T cell receptor (beta chain) was identified during a study of blood T cells in healthy people across ages. General observations from the study: PBMCs that were unsorted prevented a conclusive naive versus antigen-experienced comparison.

Of note for this clonotype: Its specificity is unknown. One end of the junction is discordant with germline, which a read error may explain.

The people who gave samples were healthy Caucasians from Russia, aged about 6 to 95. Next came a second PCR, run for about 6 to 12 cycles, which used a sample-barcoded 5' primer along with a J-beta primer mix. The yield of each sample was at least 3 million CDR3-containing paired-end reads. TCRdb passed the 5' RACE reads through MiXCR, listing each CDR3 protein once. The sample has 800,000 to 950,000 distinct CDR3 sequences, 45% to 50% seen once. Looked up from germline, CDR1 is LGHDT and CDR2 is YNNKEL (reference sequence). The CDR3 is 16 amino acids. Material: blood. The V gene is TRBV3-1, the J gene TRBJ2-1; 8 positions agree with TRBD1. This sequence was found in a man younger than 45 in good health. The CDR3 here is CANSQDTGTGWYEQFF. The CDR3 DNA sequence: TGTGCCAACAGCCAAGATACCGGGACAGGATGGTATGAGCAGTTCTTC.